The rows below give T cell receptor beta chains drawn from one sample of a study of T cell responses to AZD1222 COVID-19 vaccine. TCRdb keeps only in-frame clones here, not all; method: immunoSEQ multiplex PCR. The table records fewer than 200,000 clones, roughly 92% of them present only once. Source: peripheral blood, taken on day 0 of AZD1222 vaccination. These receptor sequences come from an adult in good health. Both conserved end residues are part of each CDR3. Fields, in order: clone size, J gene, D gene, V gene, CDR3 DNA, CDR3 protein. D genes are given only for firm matches. Some rows have no size entry. The others give once, few or many, or a class for an expanded clone.

.,TRBJ2-3,.,TRBV19,TGTGCCAGTAGTGCGGACGGCACAGATACGCAGTATTTT,CASSADGTDTQYF
once,TRBJ2-7,.,TRBV4-2,TGTGCCAGCAGCCAAGATCTCTTACGGCTAGCCGACGAGCAGTACTTC,CASSQDLLRLADEQYF
.,TRBJ1-1,.,TRBV28,TGTGCCAGTAGGGTGAACACTGAAGCTTTCTTT,CASRVNTEAFF
.,TRBJ2-1,.,TRBV6-1,TGTGCCAGCAGTGATGAGGCAGACGCCTACAATGAGCAGTTCTTC,CASSDEADAYNEQFF
.,TRBJ1-1,.,TRBV12-3/TRBV12-4,TGTGCCAGCAGTCCCCCGGGAGGCGGTAGGGCTTTCTTT,CASSPPGGGRAFF
.,TRBJ1-6,.,TRBV2,TGTGCCAGCACCGAGCAAGGTATCAGTTCACCCCTCCACTTT,CASTEQGISSPLHF
.,TRBJ1-2,.,TRBV12-3/TRBV12-4,TGTGCCAGCAGTTGGGGAGATTTGGGCTACACCTTC,CASSWGDLGYTF
.,TRBJ2-1,.,TRBV3-1/TRBV3-2,TGTGCCAGCAGCCATTCAAAGGGAGTGCAGTTCTTC,CASSHSKGVQFF
.,TRBJ1-5,.,TRBV18,TGTGCCAGCTCACTAAAGAAAGGGAACCAGCCCCAGCATTTT,CASSLKKGNQPQHF
.,TRBJ1-2,TRBD1,TRBV3-1/TRBV3-2,TGTGCCAGCAGCACAGGGGGCGAGGGTGGCTACACCTTC,CASSTGGEGGYTF
.,TRBJ2-7,.,TRBV25-1,TGTGCCAGCAGTCAAGCCGGGCTAACCTACGAGCAGTACTTC,CASSQAGLTYEQYF
.,TRBJ1-2,.,TRBV12-3/TRBV12-4,TGTGCCAGCAGTTTAGCGGCGTATGGCTACACCTTC,CASSLAAYGYTF
.,TRBJ1-1,.,TRBV7-2,TGTGCCAGCAGCTTAGGCGGGTCGGGGAGGGGGAACACTGAAGCTTTCTTT,CASSLGGSGRGNTEAFF
.,TRBJ2-7,TRBD2,TRBV12-5,TGTGCTAGTGGCCCGTTAGCGGGGGGGCACTACGAGCAGTACTTC,CASGPLAGGHYEQYF
.,TRBJ1-3,.,TRBV7-2,TGTGCCAGCAGCTTAGGGTTCCGGGGGGCTGGAAACACCATATATTTT,CASSLGFRGAGNTIYF
.,TRBJ2-4,.,TRBV6-4,TGTGCCAGCAGTGACACGGGTGGGGCCGACATTCAGTACTTC,CASSDTGGADIQYF
.,TRBJ1-1,.,TRBV29-1,TGCAGCGCCGGACAGACGGCAAACACTGAAGCTTTCTTT,CSAGQTANTEAFF
few,TRBJ2-1,.,TRBV24-1,TGTGCCACCAGCCAGACTTCGAATGAGCAGTTCTTC,CATSQTSNEQFF
.,TRBJ2-3,.,TRBV11-3,TGTGCCAGCAGCGTAGACGGTCTAGCACGCCAATTCCCGGAGACAGCAGACACAGATACGCAGTATTTT,CASSVDGLARQFPETADTDTQYF
.,TRBJ1-6,.,TRBV19,TGTGCCAGTAGTACGCAGACGGGAGAAAGCTCCTATAATTCACCCCTCCACTTT,CASSTQTGESSYNSPLHF
.,TRBJ1-6,.,TRBV3-1/TRBV3-2,TGTGCCAGCAGCAAGGGGGGCGACGCAGCGCCCCTCCACTTT,CASSKGGDAAPLHF
.,TRBJ2-6,.,TRBV5-1,TGCGCCAGCAGCCTGGGGGTGGGGTCTGGGGCCAACGTCCTGACTTTC,CASSLGVGSGANVLTF
.,TRBJ1-5,TRBD1,TRBV19,TGTGCCAGTAGTTGGGGACAGGGGCTAAATCAGCCCCAGCATTTT,CASSWGQGLNQPQHF
.,TRBJ1-3,.,TRBV11-2,TGTGCCAGCAGCACCCACAGGGAAAACTCTGGAAACACCATATATTTT,CASSTHRENSGNTIYF
.,TRBJ2-1,.,TRBV4-3,TGCGCCGCCTCGGAGAACTTCTACAATGAGCAGTTCTTC,CAASENFYNEQFF
.,TRBJ1-1,.,TRBV7-6,TGTGCCGGCCGGGGAGCCACTGAAGCTTTCTTT,CAGRGATEAFF
.,TRBJ1-2,.,TRBV28,TGTGCCAGCAGTCCCTCAGGGGCCTTGGGGGATGGCTACACCTTC,CASSPSGALGDGYTF
.,TRBJ2-1,TRBD1,TRBV7-6,TGTGCCAGCGGGACAGGGGACAATGAGCAGTTCTTC,CASGTGDNEQFF
.,TRBJ1-5,.,TRBV27,TGTGCCAGCAGTTTCCCCCGGGGGCCCCAGCATTTT,CASSFPRGPQHF
.,TRBJ1-5,.,TRBV28,TGTGCCAGCAGTGAGTATCCAGGGAATCAGCCCCAGCATTTT,CASSEYPGNQPQHF
.,TRBJ2-1,TRBD2,TRBV7-2,TGTGCCAGCAGCGCATCGGGACTAGCGGGGTACAATGAGCAGTTCTTC,CASSASGLAGYNEQFF
.,TRBJ2-3,TRBD2,TRBV19,TGTGCCAGTAGTATAGTATTCGGGAGGGAGTCCACAGATACGCAGTATTTT,CASSIVFGRESTDTQYF
once,TRBJ2-5,.,TRBV18,TGTGCCAGCTCACCACCGAGCCGGGGGGCGAGAGACCAGTACTTC,CASSPPSRGARDQYF
once,TRBJ2-6,.,TRBV19,TGTGCCAGTAGTCGATACGACAGCTACTCTGGGGCCAACGTCCTGACTTTC,CASSRYDSYSGANVLTF
.,TRBJ2-6,.,TRBV18,TGTGCCAGCTCACCGGCAGGGAACCATGGGGCCAACGTCCTGACTTTC,CASSPAGNHGANVLTF
.,TRBJ2-7,TRBD1,TRBV6-5,TGTGCCAGCAGTTACGCGACAGGGTACGAGCAGTACTTC,CASSYATGYEQYF
.,TRBJ1-5,.,TRBV28,TGTGCCAGCAGGCCCCGCGGGAATAGCAATCAGCCCCAGCATTTT,CASRPRGNSNQPQHF
.,TRBJ1-2,.,TRBV29-1,TGCAGCGTTGAATTGGACAGTTTTTCCGGCTACACCTTC,CSVELDSFSGYTF
few,TRBJ1-6,.,TRBV6-5,TGTGCCAGCAAGGTTCGCTTGGGGGATTCACCCCTCCACTTT,CASKVRLGDSPLHF
.,TRBJ1-2,.,TRBV4-1,TGCGCCAGCAGCCAAGGACAGCTTAACTATGGCTACACCTTC,CASSQGQLNYGYTF
.,TRBJ2-3,.,TRBV10-3,TGTGCCATCACCCCGGGCCGGTGGGCAGATACGCAGTATTTT,CAITPGRWADTQYF
.,TRBJ1-1,.,TRBV18,TGTGCCAGCTCACCAAGGGAAGAAGCTTTCTTT,CASSPREEAFF
.,TRBJ1-5,.,TRBV5-6,TGTGCCAGCACCCGGCGGGGGATAAGGACAGAAGCCCAGCATTTT,CASTRRGIRTEAQHF
.,TRBJ1-1,.,TRBV19,TGTGCCAGTAGTATAGGGGTAAGAGAAGCTTTCTTT,CASSIGVREAFF
.,TRBJ2-1,TRBD2,TRBV4-3,TGCGCCAGCAGCCCTAGCGGGGGAATTTACAATGAGCAGTTCTTC,CASSPSGGIYNEQFF
.,TRBJ2-3,TRBD2,TRBV10-1,TGCGCCAGCACCCGGGAGCGGGGGGATACGCAGTATTTT,CASTRERGDTQYF
once,TRBJ2-1,TRBD2,TRBV6-4,TGTGCCGGCAGTGACTCGAGTCAGACTAGCGGGGGAAATGAGCAGTTCTTC,CAGSDSSQTSGGNEQFF
.,TRBJ1-2,.,TRBV21-1,TGTGCCAGCAGCTCCCAAACCAGGGATTCTAACTATGGCTACACCTTC,CASSSQTRDSNYGYTF
.,TRBJ1-1,.,TRBV2,TGTGCCAGCACCTACCAAACGGACACTGAAGCTTTCTTT,CASTYQTDTEAFF
.,TRBJ1-2,.,TRBV12-3/TRBV12-4,TGTGCCAGCAGGGATAACACGGAATATGGCTACACCTTC,CASRDNTEYGYTF